One sample yielded the 19 T cell receptor beta chains listed below, sequenced in a study of OX40 agonist ivuxolimab in advanced cancers. Here immunoSEQ multiplex PCR was the method, and the copy in TCRdb shows in-frame clones only, minus some. The sample lists about 83,000 clones, roughly four fifths occurring once. Material: CD4+ or CD8+ T cells sorted from blood, obtained in a trial of the OX40 agonist ivuxolimab. The receptors stem from an adult with an advanced solid tumor such as melanoma, head and neck, liver or kidney cancer.

The chain joins TRBV2 to TRBJ2-5, with 8 bases matching TRBD1. Germline V gene data show CDR1 as SNHLY and CDR2 as FYNNEI. V was clipped by 8 bases and J by 9 bases; unmatched bases: 8. The CDR3 runs to 12 residues. CDR3 nucleotides: TGTGCCAGCGGCAGGGGGCAAGGGCCCCAGTACTTC. Translation gives CASGRGQGPQYF.

This clone was found a few times. The CDR3: CASSVMGKGAIYF. Written as DNA, the CDR3 is TGTGCCAGCAGTGTAATGGGGAAGGGGGCCATATATTTT. The chain employs TRBV2 and TRBJ1-3; D may be TRBD1 (6 bases). Germline values: CDR1 SNHLY, CDR2 FYNNEI. Between the trimmed V and J ends, which lost 4 bases and 11 bases, there was a span of 15 bases. CDR3 length equals 13 residues.

The chain has TRBV7-9 and TRBJ1-2; TRBD1 matches 8 bases. Trimming cost V 5 bases and J 5 bases; bases outside gene matches: 7. The CDR3 is 14 amino acids. CDR1 and CDR2 from the germline V gene are SEHNR and FQNEAQ (reference sequence). This CDR3 reads CASSPTGAGYGYTF. DNA for the CDR3: TGTGCCAGCAGCCCGACAGGGGCGGGATATGGCTACACCTTC.

V usage is TRBV6-5 and J usage is TRBJ2-1; either TRBD1 or TRBD2 may fit D (5 bases each). This CDR3 has 12 amino acids. In germline, CDR1 is MNHEY, CDR2 SVGAGI. Trimming left V 8 bases short and J 6 bases short, with 11 bases between. CDR3 amino acids: CASVSGTNEQFF. In DNA form, the CDR3 reads TGTGCCAGCGTCTCCGGGACCAATGAGCAGTTCTTC.

The chain combines TRBV29-1 with TRBJ2-1; D may match TRBD1 or TRBD2 (6 bases each). V was shortened by 0 bases and J by 10 bases, with 28 bases between the two germline ends. Germline V gives CDR1 SQVTM, CDR2 ANQGSEA. The CDR3 covers 18 residues. CDR3 DNA: TGCAGCGTTGAAGAGGGACTGAGGGTAGAATTTGGGGGCGGCGAGCAGTTCTTC. Encoded protein: CSVEEGLRVEFGGGEQFF.

This rearrangement joins TRBV19 to TRBJ1-1, with 7 bases fitting TRBD1. CDR3 length: 15 residues. Germline CDR1 LNHDA, CDR2 SQIVND (reference sequence). The J segment lost 5 bases and the V segment lost 6 bases, leaving 12 bases of the junction unmatched. CDR3 region: CASRPRTGLSTEAFF. The CDR3 nucleotides read TGTGCCAGTAGACCCAGGACAGGCTTGAGTACTGAAGCTTTCTTT. Filled out from reference TRBV19 and TRBJ1-1, the complete variable domain reads DGGITQSPKYLFRKEGQNVTLSCEQNLNHDAMYWYRQDPGQGLRLIYYSQIVNDFQKGDIAEGYSVSREKKESFPLTVTSAQKNPTAFYLCASRPRTGLSTEAFFGQGTRLTVV.

The chain combines TRBV27 with TRBJ2-3; 7 positions match TRBD1. This CDR3 comprises 14 residues. The J segment lost 4 bases and the V segment lost 5 bases, leaving 6 bases of the junction unmatched. Looked up from germline, CDR1 is MNHEY and CDR2 is SMNVEV (reference sequence). CDR3 in amino acids: CASSRGLAADTQYF. Written as DNA, the CDR3 is TGTGCCAGCAGTAGGGGGCTCGCGGCAGATACGCAGTATTTT.

In its sample, this clone was seen a few times. The DNA for the CDR3 is TGTGCCAGTAGTAACATAGACGGTTACGAGCAGTACTTC. It specifies CASSNIDGYEQYF. The chain has TRBV19 and TRBJ2-7, with no clear D. Germline V gene sequence: CDR1 LNHDA, CDR2 SQIVND (reference sequence). Trimming shortened V by 4 bases and J by 4 bases, and 11 bases separated the two germline ends. The CDR3 consists of 13 residues.

DNA of the CDR3: TGCAGCGTTTCTGAAGGGAACTATGGCTACACCTTC. Its translation is CSVSEGNYGYTF. V is TRBV29-1 and J is TRBJ1-2; D is unresolved. Trimming shortened V by 5 bases and J by 2 bases, and 9 bases separated the two germline ends. Germline V CDR1 and CDR2: SQVTM, ANQGSEA. The CDR3 has 12 amino acids. Using reference TRBV29-1 and TRBJ1-2 for the parts outside the CDR3, the full variable domain is SAVISQKPSRDICQRGTSLTIQCQVDSQVTMMFWYRQQPGQSLTLIATANQGSEATYESGFVIDKFPISRPNLTFSTLTVSNMSPEDSSIYLCSVSEGNYGYTFGSGTRLTVV.

The rearrangement joins TRBV2 to TRBJ1-2; D is ambiguous. The V gene's germline CDR1 is SNHLY and CDR2 FYNNEI. The CDR3 has 13 residues. The germline V and J ends were trimmed by 7 bases and 4 bases, with 13 bases remaining between them. CDR3 nucleotides: TGTGCCAGCATTGGTCAGCAATTCTATGGCTACACCTTC. This sequence encodes CASIGQQFYGYTF.

This chain uses TRBV28 with TRBJ1-3; no reliable D call. The germline CDR1 and CDR2 sequences are MDHEN and SYDVKM. This CDR3 contains 13 residues. V lost 7 bases and J 4 bases, leaving 11 bases between the germline ends. The CDR3 sequence: CASMVGSGNTIYF. In DNA, the CDR3 is TGTGCCAGCATGGTCGGATCCGGAAACACCATATATTTT.

This clone was counted a single time. The chain uses TRBV11-2 and TRBJ2-5, with 8 bases fitting TRBD1. The CDR3 consists of 12 residues. CDR1 is SGHAT, CDR2 FQNNGV, per germline. V shed 4 bases and J 10 bases; nucleotides not matched to a gene: 5. In DNA form, the CDR3 reads TGTGCCAGCAGCTCCGACAGGGGTGGCCAGTACTTC. This gives the protein CASSSDRGGQYF.

V usage is TRBV29-1 and J usage is TRBJ2-1; 11 positions match TRBD2. In germline, CDR1 is SQVTM, CDR2 ANQGSEA. V gave up 5 bases and J gave up 10 bases; unmatched junction bases: 7. The CDR3 loop spans 13 amino acids. The chain's CDR3 is CSVITSGGGEQFF. The CDR3 DNA follows: TGCAGCGTTATTACTAGCGGGGGTGGGGAGCAGTTCTTC.

V gene TRBV30 combines with J gene TRBJ1-2, with a weak D call TRBD1 (5 bases). With 3 bases removed from V and 4 bases from J, the gap between germline ends came to 12 bases. The CDR3 runs 13 residues. Germline CDR1 GTSNPN, CDR2 SVGIG (reference sequence). Written as DNA, the CDR3 is TGTGCCTGGAGGCAGGCGGGGCTCTATGGCTACACCTTC. Its protein is CAWRQAGLYGYTF.

The rearrangement joins TRBV18 to TRBJ1-3; 7 nucleotides line up with TRBD1. Trimming took 6 bases from V and 0 from J; bases not matched to a gene: 8. From germline, CDR1 is KGHSH and CDR2 LQKENI. This CDR3 region has 16 residues. The CDR3 DNA follows: TGTGCCAGCTCCCTGACAGGGCCGTCCTCTGGAAACACCATATATTTT. Its translation: CASSLTGPSSGNTIYF.

This chain joins TRBV7-6 and TRBJ2-7, with 7 nucleotides matching TRBD1. The CDR3 loop spans 15 amino acids. Looked up from germline, CDR1 is SGHVS and CDR2 is FNYEAQ. Trimming removed 6 bases from V and 2 bases from J; junction bases left unmatched: 10. CDR3 amino acids: CASSLQGSGTYEQYF. CDR3 bases: TGTGCCAGCAGTCTACAGGGGTCGGGAACCTACGAGCAGTACTTC.

V gene TRBV5-1 combines with J gene TRBJ2-2, with unresolved D. Germline assignment: CDR1 SGHRS and CDR2 YFSETQ. CDR3 size: 13 residues. V was trimmed by 2 bases and J by 2 bases, leaving 4 bases between them. CDR3 bases: TGCGCCAGCAGCTTCCTAAACACCGGGGAGCTGTTTTTT. This sequence encodes CASSFLNTGELFF.

In its sample, this clone was seen a few times. The chain employs TRBV29-1 and TRBJ1-1, with D possibly matching TRBD1 (6 bases). CDR1 and CDR2 (germline): SQVTM, ANQGSEA. Trimming removed 6 bases from V and 2 bases from J, with 13 bases in between. The CDR3 totals 13 residues. CDR3 DNA: TGCAGCGTCCTACAGGGAGGCAACACTGAAGCTTTCTTT. Translating gives CSVLQGGNTEAFF.

This clone was counted a single time. The chain is built from TRBV6-5 and TRBJ2-7; 9 positions match TRBD1. V trimming: 6 bases; J trimming: 2 bases; junction bases outside the gene matches: 5. CDR3 length equals 14 residues. Germline V gene lookup returns CDR1 MNHEY and CDR2 SVGAGI. CDR3 bases: TGTGCCAGCAGGATGACAGGGGGGACCTACGAGCAGTACTTC. Protein sequence: CASRMTGGTYEQYF.